These 32 T cell receptor beta chains came from one sample sequenced in a study of cytomegalovirus exposure and HLA in healthy donors. The method was immunoSEQ multiplex PCR; TCRdb's version includes in-frame clones alone and lacks a portion of them. The sample consists of about 160,000 clones, roughly 95% of them appearing once. The sample taken for sequencing was PBMCs. Receptor source: a woman aged 18 to 35 in good health and CMV-seronegative.

V usage is TRBV11-2 and J usage is TRBJ2-5; tentative D call: TRBD1 (6 bases). V lost 2 bases and J lost 2, with 6 bases in between. The CDR3 extends over 13 amino acids. Germline V gene data show CDR1 as SGHAT and CDR2 as FQNNGV. CDR3 region: CASSLRGQETQYF. For the CDR3, the DNA is TGTGCCAGCAGCTTAAGGGGGCAAGAGACCCAGTACTTC.

The chain is built from TRBV2 and TRBJ2-5; 11 bases are a match to TRBD2. The V gene's germline CDR1 is SNHLY and CDR2 FYNNEI. Trimming took 2 bases from V and 4 from J; bases not matched to a gene: 6. This CDR3 spans 16 amino acids. The CDR3 is CASSEYGSGGGETQYF. In DNA form, the CDR3 reads TGTGCCAGCAGTGAATACGGTAGCGGGGGGGGAGAGACCCAGTACTTC.

J is TRBJ1-6 and V is TRBV30; D uncertain. Germline values: CDR1 GTSNPN, CDR2 SVGIG (reference sequence). This CDR3 contains 14 residues. V lost 0 bases to trimming and J lost 7 bases, with 10 bases between them. CDR3 coding DNA: TGTGCCTGGAGTGTGCCGGTCTCCAATTCACCCCTCCACTTT. As protein: CAWSVPVSNSPLHF. Together with reference TRBV30 and TRBJ1-6, the CDR3 gives the full variable domain: SQTIHQWPATLVQPVGSPLSLECTVEGTSNPNLYWYRQAAGRGLQLLFYSVGIGQISSEVPQNLSASRPQDRQFILSSKKLLLSDSGFYLCAWSVPVSNSPLHFGNGTRLTVT.

The rearrangement links TRBV29-1 to TRBJ2-5, with 7 positions matching TRBD2. After removal of 2 bases from V and 0 bases from J, the junction contained 3 bases not matched to a gene. CDR3 size: 14 residues. Germline values: CDR1 SQVTM, CDR2 ANQGSEA. Here the CDR3 DNA reads TGCAGCGTTGAACTAGCGGAGGACCAAGAGACCCAGTACTTC. Its translation is CSVELAEDQETQYF.

The rearrangement uses TRBV18 and TRBJ2-3; 9 bases fit TRBD2. CDR3 length: 16 amino acids. After removal of 5 bases from V and 0 bases from J, the junction contained 6 bases not matched to a gene. Germline V gene lookup returns CDR1 KGHSH and CDR2 LQKENI. CDR3 DNA: TGTGCCAGCTCAATTTTAGCGGGGGCTAGCACAGATACGCAGTATTTT. This sequence encodes CASSILAGASTDTQYF.

The table lists this clone with a few counts. The chain recombines TRBV10-3 with TRBJ1-5, with D unresolved. Germline CDR1 is ENHRY and CDR2 is SYGVKD. V was shortened by 8 bases and J by 0 bases, with 8 bases between the two germline ends. CDR3 length: 13 residues. This CDR3 reads CAIGSDSNQPQHF. CDR3 DNA sequence: TGTGCCATCGGCTCAGATAGCAATCAGCCCCAGCATTTT.

As DNA, the CDR3 is TGTGCCAGCAGTGAAAAGCAGGGAGGCGTTTCACCCCTCCACTTT. Amino acid sequence: CASSEKQGGVSPLHF. The V call is TRBV2, the J call TRBJ1-6; D perhaps matches TRBD1 (5 bases). CDR3 length equals 15 residues. CDR1 SNHLY and CDR2 FYNNEI come from the germline V gene. Trimming removed 2 bases from V and 9 bases from J, with 14 bases in between.

In DNA, the CDR3 is TGCGCCAGCAGCCAAGGGGGGAGGGGATATAACTATGGCTACACCTTC. Protein product: CASSQGGRGYNYGYTF. This chain uses TRBV4-3 with TRBJ1-2; possibly TRBD1 for D (5 bases). The V gene lost 1 base and the J gene lost 1 base, with 13 bases spanning the gap. This CDR3 comprises 16 residues. Germline V CDR1 and CDR2: LGHNA, YSLEER.

V usage is TRBV5-1 and J usage is TRBJ2-5; possibly TRBD2 for D (6 bases). Per germline, CDR1 SGHRS and CDR2 YFSETQ. The V gene lost 1 base and the J gene lost 4 bases, with 17 bases spanning the gap. This CDR3 comprises 16 residues. CDR3 in amino acids: CASSLPTAQGGETQYF. The CDR3 coding sequence is TGCGCCAGCAGCTTGCCGACCGCTCAGGGAGGAGAGACCCAGTACTTC.

The chain links TRBV25-1 to TRBJ2-3; 10 bases map to TRBD1. Unmatched junction bases numbered 7, after V lost 3 bases and J lost 4 bases. The germline CDR1 and CDR2 sequences are MGHDK and SYGVNS. The CDR3 extends over 16 amino acids. CDR3 region: CASSDPGQGHPDTQYF. DNA of the CDR3: TGTGCCAGCAGTGACCCGGGACAGGGGCATCCAGATACGCAGTATTTT.

The J gene is TRBJ1-1, the V gene TRBV19; D not resolved. Trimming pared 5 bases from V and 0 bases from J, leaving 7 bases between. Germline V gives CDR1 LNHDA, CDR2 SQIVND (reference sequence). CDR3 length: 13 amino acids. The CDR3 DNA sequence: TGTGCCAGTAGTTTACAATTGAACACTGAAGCTTTCTTT. Translated, it gives CASSLQLNTEAFF.

The gene calls are TRBV7-9 and TRBJ1-2; unclear D gene. Germline CDR1 SEHNR, CDR2 FQNEAQ (reference sequence). The length of the CDR3 is 14 residues. Trimming took off 3 bases at V and 8 bases at J, with 16 bases between the two ends. CDR3 protein: CASSFSYEGAGYTF. The CDR3 bases are TGTGCCAGCAGCTTTAGTTACGAGGGCGCCGGCTACACCTTC.

V and J are TRBV6-5 and TRBJ2-5; TRBD2 aligns across 7 bases. Losses at the gene ends were 11 bases for V and 5 bases for J; bases not matched to a gene: 5. This CDR3 comprises 11 residues. CDR1 and CDR2 from the germline V gene are MNHEY and SVGAGI. The CDR3 region is CASGRGETQYF. The CDR3 bases are TGTGCCTCTGGGCGGGGGGAGACCCAGTACTTC.

The chain carries TRBV30 and TRBJ2-5; 10 bases agree with TRBD2. This CDR3 region has 14 residues. CDR1 and CDR2 (germline): GTSNPN, SVGIG (reference sequence). With 3 bases clipped from V and 5 bases from J, the junction kept 6 bases outside the gene matches. The CDR3 sequence: CAWRGAGGLETQYF. The CDR3, as DNA: TGTGCCTGGAGGGGAGCGGGGGGGCTGGAGACCCAGTACTTC.

The chain joins TRBV5-1 to TRBJ2-7; TRBD1 matches 7 bases. The germline V gene has CDR1 SGHRS and CDR2 YFSETQ. The length of the CDR3 is 14 residues. J lost 4 bases, V lost 4 bases, and 8 bases had no gene match. The CDR3 coding sequence is TGCGCCAGCAGCAAAGGACAGGCGGGTTACGAGCAGTACTTC. Protein sequence: CASSKGQAGYEQYF.

The J gene is TRBJ2-7, the V gene TRBV5-5; 7 bases line up with TRBD1. J was trimmed by 11 bases and V by 4 bases; bases with no gene match: 12. The germline gives CDR1 SGHKS, CDR2 YYEKEE (reference sequence). CDR3 length: 13 amino acids. The CDR3 region is CASSLPGTVDEYF. As DNA, the CDR3 is TGTGCCAGCAGCCTTCCCGGGACAGTGGACGAGTACTTC.

This chain joins TRBV6-1 and TRBJ1-4; D gene ambiguous. The CDR3 has 10 amino acids. Deletions cut 3 bases from V and 11 bases from J, with 4 bases between. Germline V CDR1 and CDR2: MNHNS, SASEGT. The CDR3 nucleotides are TGTGCCAGCAGTGACCGGAAACTGTTTTTT. The encoded protein is CASSDRKLFF.

The chain joins TRBV11-2 to TRBJ2-5, with D unresolved. Germline V gene data show CDR1 as SGHAT and CDR2 as FQNNGV. The ends were cut back, 4 bases at V and 5 bases at J, with 8 bases in the middle. The CDR3 sequence is 12 residues long. The CDR3 sequence: CASSSLLETQYF. The CDR3 DNA is TGTGCCAGCAGCTCACTGCTGGAGACCCAGTACTTC.

Concerning this clone itself: Just one base apart from a much larger clone, this may be a read error. The chain joins TRBV6-1 to TRBJ2-7; 8 nucleotides align to TRBD1. Germline CDR1 MNHNS, CDR2 SASEGT. J lost 2 bases, V lost 8 bases, and 2 bases had no gene match. The CDR3 sequence is 12 residues long. Written as DNA, the CDR3 is TGTGCCAGCGGACAGGGAACCTACGAGCAGTACTTC. Translated: CASGQGTYEQYF.

The chain links TRBV28 to TRBJ2-7; D might be TRBD2 (6 bases). The germline V gene encodes CDR1 MDHEN and CDR2 SYDVKM. Trimming stripped 5 bases from V and 4 bases from J, with 18 bases between. The CDR3 loop spans 15 amino acids. CDR3 region: CASSRSGSLRYEQYF. The CDR3 DNA is TGTGCCAGCAGTCGTAGCGGATCCCTCCGGTACGAGCAGTACTTC.

The sample holds one count of this clone. V is TRBV5-5 and J is TRBJ2-7, with 10 bases that match TRBD1. CDR1 is SGHKS and CDR2 is YYEKEE in the germline V gene (reference sequence). CDR3 length: 14 residues. J lost 7 bases, V lost 10 bases, and 14 bases had no gene match. This CDR3 is CACTDRGLFWEQYF. The CDR3 DNA follows: TGTGCCTGCACCGACAGGGGGCTTTTTTGGGAGCAGTACTTC.

This clone was seen a single time. This chain uses TRBV15 with TRBJ2-7; tentatively, D is TRBD1 (6 bases). V gave up 6 bases and J gave up 3 bases, with 18 bases separating them. Per the germline V gene, CDR1 is LNHNV and CDR2 is YYDKDF (reference sequence). This CDR3 is 15 amino acids long. The CDR3 DNA reads TGTGCCACCAGAGACGGACAGCGGTCTAACTACGAGCAGTACTTC. Translation: CATRDGQRSNYEQYF. Using reference TRBV15 and TRBJ2-7 for the parts outside the CDR3, the full variable domain is DAMVIQNPRYQVTQFGKPVTLSCSQTLNHNVMYWYQQKSSQAPKLLFHYYDKDFNNEADTPDNFQSRRPNTSFCFLDIRSPGLGDTAMYLCATRDGQRSNYEQYFGPGTRLTVT.

CDR3 in DNA: TGCGCCAGCAGCTTGGAGGCCGGACAGGTCGTGTCACCCCTCCACTTT. It translates to CASSLEAGQVVSPLHF. The chain joins TRBV5-1 to TRBJ1-6; 7 bases align to TRBD1. Germline loops: CDR1 SGHRS, CDR2 YFSETQ. The CDR3 is 16 amino acids. Trimming took 0 bases from V and 10 from J; bases not matched to a gene: 10.

V and J are TRBV7-9 and TRBJ1-2, with D unresolved. This CDR3 spans 13 amino acids. Germline lookup yields CDR1 SEHNR and CDR2 FQNEAQ (reference sequence). V gave up 3 bases and J gave up 8 bases, with 13 bases separating them. The CDR3 spells CASSFGQPGGYTF. The CDR3 DNA reads as TGTGCCAGCAGCTTTGGCCAACCGGGAGGCTACACCTTC.

The chain combines TRBV11-2 with TRBJ1-2; D may be TRBD1 (6 bases). CDR1 is SGHAT and CDR2 is FQNNGV in the germline V gene. The V end was cut by 5 bases, the J end by 13 bases, with 20 bases between. The CDR3 totals 13 residues. CDR3 DNA sequence: TGTGCCAGCAGCCCACAAGGTCCCCAGGGGAGCACCTTC. It yields the protein CASSPQGPQGSTF.

The gene calls are TRBV5-4 and TRBJ1-4; 9 bases agree with TRBD1. Trimming took 4 bases from V and 7 from J; bases not matched to a gene: 8. The CDR3 consists of 15 residues. CDR1 is SGHNT, CDR2 YYREEE, per germline (reference sequence). This chain's CDR3 is CASSGGQGRAEKLFF. CDR3 coding DNA: TGTGCCAGCAGCGGCGGACAGGGGAGGGCTGAAAAACTGTTTTTT.

This chain links TRBV4-1 with TRBJ1-1; D is uncertain. Per the germline V gene, CDR1 is MGHRA and CDR2 is YSYEKL. This CDR3 comprises 17 residues. V was clipped by 0 bases and J by 4 bases, with 18 bases between them. CDR3 amino acids: CASSQEGRGLWSTEAFF. The CDR3 bases are TGCGCCAGCAGCCAAGAGGGTCGCGGGTTATGGAGCACTGAAGCTTTCTTT.

This chain joins TRBV9 and TRBJ1-4; D is ambiguous. The ends were cut back, 3 bases at V and 0 bases at J, with 9 bases in the middle. The CDR3 has 15 residues. The V gene's germline CDR1 is SGDLS and CDR2 YYNGEE. The CDR3 DNA is TGTGCCAGCAGCGCCACTCATGCAACTAATGAAAAACTGTTTTTT. Amino acids: CASSATHATNEKLFF.

This clone was detected once. Other DNA sequences in the same sample also yield this CDR3. The chain has TRBV4-2 and TRBJ2-7; 9 bases map to TRBD1. Germline V gene lookup returns CDR1 LGHNA and CDR2 YNFKEQ. The CDR3 consists of 15 residues. V lost 1 base and J lost 3; bases outside the gene matches: 4. CDR3 sequence (DNA): TGTGCCAGCAGCCAAGTGGGACAGGGAGACTACGAGCAGTACTTC. It is translated as CASSQVGQGDYEQYF.

This chain connects TRBV2 to TRBJ2-3; D might be TRBD1 (5 bases). Trimming removed 1 base from V and 6 bases from J, with 14 bases in between. Per the germline V gene, CDR1 is SNHLY and CDR2 is FYNNEI. The CDR3 extends over 15 amino acids. In DNA, the CDR3 is TGTGCCAGCAGTGAAGGATTCCAGGGTATTGATACGCAGTATTTT. It yields the protein CASSEGFQGIDTQYF.

The rearrangement joins TRBV7-2 to TRBJ1-1; TRBD1 might be the D (5 bases). The germline gives CDR1 SGHTA, CDR2 FQGNSA. CDR3 length: 13 residues. Trimming cost V 2 bases and J 3 bases, with 7 bases left between them. CDR3 protein: CASSLSGYTEAFF. CDR3 in DNA: TGTGCCAGCAGCTTATCAGGGTACACTGAAGCTTTCTTT. Full variable domain (outside the CDR3, taken from reference TRBV7-2 and TRBJ1-1): GAGVSQSPSNKVTEKGKDVELRCDPISGHTALYWYRQSLGQGLEFLIYFQGNSAPDKSGLPSDRFSAERTGGSVSTLTIQRTQQEDSAVYLCASSLSGYTEAFFGQGTRLTVV.

The J gene is TRBJ1-1, the V gene TRBV6-5, with 7 bases lining up with TRBD1. Germline values: CDR1 MNHEY, CDR2 SVGAGI. Unmatched junction bases numbered 7, after V lost 4 bases and J lost 5 bases. The length of the CDR3 is 14 residues. The CDR3 sequence: CASSSPQGGTEAFF. The CDR3 bases are TGTGCCAGCAGTTCACCCCAGGGGGGAACTGAAGCTTTCTTT.